The present T cell receptor beta chain was sequenced within a study of T cell changes during pregnancy in multiple sclerosis. Trimming removed 1 base at V and 8 bases at J, with 11 bases between. This CDR3 has 12 amino acids. In germline, CDR1 is GTSNPN, CDR2 SVGIG (reference sequence). TCRdb's copy holds only in-frame clones and misses some; the assay was immunoSEQ multiplex PCR. The sample carries approximately 60,000 clones, 92% recorded once. This receptor was taken from a female donor with multiple sclerosis, enrolled in a pregnancy study. The specimen was peripheral blood, collected in the first trimester of pregnancy. V gene TRBV30 combines with J gene TRBJ1-2; D gene uncertain. The CDR3 is CAWSGHPGGYTF. The CDR3 coding sequence is TGTGCCTGGAGTGGGCACCCAGGAGGCTACACCTTC.